Listed below are T cell receptor beta chains from one sample, sequenced in a study of cytomegalovirus exposure and HLA in healthy donors. TCRdb's copy holds only in-frame clones and misses some; the assay was immunoSEQ multiplex PCR. The sample consists of some 99,000 clones, almost 90% of them appearing once. Input material: PBMCs. These TCRs come from a woman younger than 35 in good health and CMV-seronegative. The CDR3 runs from the conserved cysteine through the conserved F or W.

J,V,CDR3
TRBJ2-7,TRBV28,CASSPLTGIPYEQYF
TRBJ1-2,TRBV28,CASSLRDSIRGYTF
TRBJ2-7,TRBV4-2,CASSQPSGDRYEQYF
TRBJ2-7,TRBV7-3,CASSYRTSGIYEQYF
TRBJ2-3,TRBV4-1,CASSLSGANPTDTQYF
TRBJ1-1,TRBV18,CASSPRTGNTEAFF
TRBJ1-2,TRBV28,CASQDTGQTIYGYTF
TRBJ1-2,TRBV4-3,CASSQAVFNGYTF
TRBJ2-7,TRBV20-1,CSGIRGYEQYF
TRBJ2-7,TRBV11-2,CASSSYTYEQYF
TRBJ2-7,TRBV27,CASSSQGRGYEQYF
TRBJ1-1,TRBV6-5,CASSGTVNTEAFF
TRBJ2-7,TRBV6-6,CASIGKTGISEQYF
TRBJ1-1,TRBV29-1,CSGDSPGEAFF
TRBJ1-2,TRBV7-8,CASSPDRDRGYTF
TRBJ2-5,TRBV6-1,CASSEGSGDETQYF
TRBJ1-6,TRBV19,CASSPPGTRNSPLHF
TRBJ2-7,TRBV4-2,CASSQDPGGRSEQYF
TRBJ1-5,TRBV6-7,CASSPIPGQGVNQPQHF
TRBJ1-1,TRBV6-6,CASSPSMNTEAFF
TRBJ1-1,TRBV18,CASSPLRDVDEAFF
TRBJ2-5,TRBV7-2,CASMLGTAKETQYF
TRBJ2-5,TRBV6-1,CASSELPRQGQETQYF
TRBJ1-1,TRBV6-1,CASSAFGGKSEAFF
TRBJ1-1,TRBV28,CASSLGRGLVFTEAFF
TRBJ1-2,TRBV18,CASSHDGQGNYGYTF
TRBJ2-7,TRBV25-1,CASSDTGWAYEQYF
TRBJ2-7,TRBV28,CASSSTSGSPTVKYF
TRBJ2-7,TRBV4-3,CASSQDPLATYEQYF
TRBJ2-3,TRBV2,CVTLAGGTDTQYF
TRBJ1-3,TRBV28,CASSSVGTVSNTIYF